This TCR beta chain derives from a study of blood T cells in healthy people across ages. Study results and limitations: Estimated diversity, derived from one million T cells, was regarded as an underestimate. Among T cells, TCR beta diversity per million cells dropped roughly linearly as age rose. The CMV status of each donor remained undetermined, and this could have confounded shifts in expanded clonotypes.

This clonotype was seen many times. Its antigen is still unknown. Primers used in a second PCR of roughly 7 to 12 cycles were a sample-barcoded 5' primer and a J-beta primer mix. Each CDR3 protein is one row after TCRdb ran MiXCR on the 5' RACE reads. Here the sample spans hundreds of thousands of distinct CDR3 sequences, roughly 26% being singletons. PBMCs numbering at least 6.5 million were isolated per sample. Sequenced material: blood. The clonotype originates from a woman at least 80 years old in good health.

The CDR3 region is CASSRTVLTGTTGSPLHF. CDR3 nucleotide sequence: TGTGCCAGCAGCCGCACCGTCCTCACGGGGACAACAGGCTCACCCCTCCACTTT. This chain links TRBV3-1 with TRBJ1-6; possibly TRBD1 for D (6 bases). Per germline, CDR1 LGHDT and CDR2 YNNKEL (reference sequence). CDR3 size: 18 residues. V lost 4 bases, J lost 10 bases, and 26 bases lay in between.